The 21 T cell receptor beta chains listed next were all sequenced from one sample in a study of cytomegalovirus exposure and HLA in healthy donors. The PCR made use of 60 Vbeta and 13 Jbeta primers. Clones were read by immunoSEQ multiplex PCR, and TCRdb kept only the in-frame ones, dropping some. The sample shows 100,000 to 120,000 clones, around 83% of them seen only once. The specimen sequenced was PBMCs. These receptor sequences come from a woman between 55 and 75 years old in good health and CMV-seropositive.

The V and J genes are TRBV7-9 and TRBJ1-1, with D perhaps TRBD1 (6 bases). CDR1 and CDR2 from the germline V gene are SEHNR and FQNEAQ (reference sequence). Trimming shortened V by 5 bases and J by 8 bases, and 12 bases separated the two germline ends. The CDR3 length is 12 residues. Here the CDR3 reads CASSGRGAEAFF. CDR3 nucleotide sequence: TGTGCCAGCAGCGGCAGGGGAGCCGAAGCTTTCTTT. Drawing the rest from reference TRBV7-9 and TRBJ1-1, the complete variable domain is DTGVSQNPRHKITKRGQNVTFRCDPISEHNRLYWYRQTLGQGPEFLTYFQNEAQLEKSRLLSDRFSAERPKGSFSTLEIQRTEQGDSAMYLCASSGRGAEAFFGQGTRLTVV.

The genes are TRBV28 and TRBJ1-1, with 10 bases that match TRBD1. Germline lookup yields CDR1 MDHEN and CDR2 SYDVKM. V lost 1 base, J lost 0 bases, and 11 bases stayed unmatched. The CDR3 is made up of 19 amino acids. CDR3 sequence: CASSLLLDRGRLMNTEAFF. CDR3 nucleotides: TGTGCCAGCAGTTTATTGTTAGACAGGGGGCGATTAATGAACACTGAAGCTTTCTTT.

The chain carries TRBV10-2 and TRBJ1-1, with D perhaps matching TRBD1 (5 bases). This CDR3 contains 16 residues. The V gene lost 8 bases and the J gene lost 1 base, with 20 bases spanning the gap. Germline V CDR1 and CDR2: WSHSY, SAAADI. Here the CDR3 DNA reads TGCGCCAGCTACTCATTGCAGGGCAGCCCGAACACTGAAGCTTTCTTT. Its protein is CASYSLQGSPNTEAFF.

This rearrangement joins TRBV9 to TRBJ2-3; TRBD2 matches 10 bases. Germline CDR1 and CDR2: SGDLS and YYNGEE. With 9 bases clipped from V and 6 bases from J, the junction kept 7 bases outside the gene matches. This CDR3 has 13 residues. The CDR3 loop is CATQRGGEDTQYF. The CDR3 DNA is TGTGCCACACAGCGGGGGGGTGAGGATACGCAGTATTTT.

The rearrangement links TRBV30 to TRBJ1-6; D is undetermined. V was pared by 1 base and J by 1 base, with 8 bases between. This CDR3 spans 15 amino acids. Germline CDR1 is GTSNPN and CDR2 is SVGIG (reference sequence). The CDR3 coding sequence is TGTGCCTGGAGTGAAGGAGCTTCCTATAATTCACCCCTCCACTTT. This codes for CAWSEGASYNSPLHF.

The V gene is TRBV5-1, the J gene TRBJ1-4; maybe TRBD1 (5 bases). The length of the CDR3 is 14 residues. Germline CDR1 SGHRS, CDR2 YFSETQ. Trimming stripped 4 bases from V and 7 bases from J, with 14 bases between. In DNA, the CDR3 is TGCGCCAGCAGCCGACAAGGGGAAGCTGAAAAACTGTTTTTT. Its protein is CASSRQGEAEKLFF.

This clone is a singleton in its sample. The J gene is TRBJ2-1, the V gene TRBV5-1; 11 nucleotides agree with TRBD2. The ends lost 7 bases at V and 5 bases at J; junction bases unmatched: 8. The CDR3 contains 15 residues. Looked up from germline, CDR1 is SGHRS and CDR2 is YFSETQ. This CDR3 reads CASGYLAGGNNEQFF. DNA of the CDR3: TGCGCCAGCGGATACCTAGCGGGAGGAAACAATGAGCAGTTCTTC.

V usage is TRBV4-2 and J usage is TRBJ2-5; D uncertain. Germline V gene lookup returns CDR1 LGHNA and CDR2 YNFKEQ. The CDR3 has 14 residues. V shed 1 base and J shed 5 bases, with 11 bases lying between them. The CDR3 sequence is CASSQGLGGETQYF. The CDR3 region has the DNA TGTGCCAGCAGCCAAGGTCTAGGTGGGGAGACCCAGTACTTC.

In DNA form, the CDR3 reads TGTGCCAGCAGCTTACTACAGGTCTACACTGAAGCTTTCTTT. It yields the protein CASSLLQVYTEAFF. The V gene is TRBV7-8, the J gene TRBJ1-1, with a possible D match to TRBD1 (5 bases). This CDR3 has 14 amino acids. Trimming shortened V by 2 bases and J by 3 bases, and 10 bases separated the two germline ends. Germline loops: CDR1 SGHVS, CDR2 FQNEAQ.

CDR3 nucleotide sequence: TGTGCCAGTAGTGTGGGGCCCCAACATAGCAATCAGCCCCAGCATTTT. Protein product: CASSVGPQHSNQPQHF. This chain joins TRBV19 and TRBJ1-5; TRBD1 might be the D (5 bases). Germline lookup yields CDR1 LNHDA and CDR2 SQIVND (reference sequence). The CDR3 is made up of 16 amino acids. Trimming stripped 5 bases from V and 0 bases from J, with 14 bases between.

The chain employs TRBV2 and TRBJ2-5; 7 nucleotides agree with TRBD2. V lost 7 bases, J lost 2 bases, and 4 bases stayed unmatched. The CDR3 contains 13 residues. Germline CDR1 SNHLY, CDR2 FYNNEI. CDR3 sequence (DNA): TGTGCCAGCACCCGGACTAGACAAGAGACCCAGTACTTC. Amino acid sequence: CASTRTRQETQYF.

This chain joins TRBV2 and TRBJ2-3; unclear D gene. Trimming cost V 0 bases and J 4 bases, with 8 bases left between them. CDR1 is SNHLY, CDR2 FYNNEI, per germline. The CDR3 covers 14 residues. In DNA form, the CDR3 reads TGTGCCAGCAGTGAAGCTTGGGCTCCAGATACGCAGTATTTT. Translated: CASSEAWAPDTQYF.

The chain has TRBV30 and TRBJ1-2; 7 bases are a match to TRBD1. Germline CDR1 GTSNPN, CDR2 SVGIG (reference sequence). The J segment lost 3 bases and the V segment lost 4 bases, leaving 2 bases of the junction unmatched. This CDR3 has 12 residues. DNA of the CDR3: TGTGCCTGGACAGGGGGTTACTATGGCTACACCTTC. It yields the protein CAWTGGYYGYTF.

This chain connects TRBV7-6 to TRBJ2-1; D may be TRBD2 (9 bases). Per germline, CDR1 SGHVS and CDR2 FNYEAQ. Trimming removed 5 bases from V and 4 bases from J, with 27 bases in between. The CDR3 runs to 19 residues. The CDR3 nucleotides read TGTGCCAGCAGCCCAAGGACAGGGTCGCTCGCGGGAGGGTACAATGAGCAGTTCTTC. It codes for CASSPRTGSLAGGYNEQFF.

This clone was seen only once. The CDR3 DNA sequence: TGTGCCAGCAGAAGGGACTTCGCCTACGAGCAGTACTTC. Amino acids: CASRRDFAYEQYF. The rearrangement links TRBV28 to TRBJ2-7; D may be TRBD2 (6 bases). CDR1 is MDHEN, CDR2 SYDVKM, per germline. The V end was cut by 6 bases, the J end by 2 bases, with 11 bases between. The CDR3 contains 13 residues.

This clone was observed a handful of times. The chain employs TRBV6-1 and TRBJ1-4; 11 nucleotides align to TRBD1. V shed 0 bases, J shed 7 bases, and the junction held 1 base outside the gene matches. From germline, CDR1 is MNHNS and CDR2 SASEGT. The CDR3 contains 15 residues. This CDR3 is CASSEAGTGGEKLFF. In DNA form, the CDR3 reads TGTGCCAGCAGTGAAGCCGGGACAGGGGGTGAAAAACTGTTTTTT.

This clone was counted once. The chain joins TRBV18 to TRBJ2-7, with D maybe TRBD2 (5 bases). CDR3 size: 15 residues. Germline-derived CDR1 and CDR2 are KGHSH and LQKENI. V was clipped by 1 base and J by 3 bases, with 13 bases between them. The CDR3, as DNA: TGTGCCAGCTCACCACAAAAAACTAGTCACTACGAGCAGTACTTC. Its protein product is CASSPQKTSHYEQYF.

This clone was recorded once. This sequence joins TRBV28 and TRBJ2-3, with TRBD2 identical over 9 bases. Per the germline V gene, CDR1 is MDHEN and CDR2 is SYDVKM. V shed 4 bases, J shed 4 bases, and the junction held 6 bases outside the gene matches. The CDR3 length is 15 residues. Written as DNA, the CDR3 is TGTGCCAGCAGTTCTTTAAGCGGGGGGTCAGATACGCAGTATTTT. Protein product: CASSSLSGGSDTQYF.

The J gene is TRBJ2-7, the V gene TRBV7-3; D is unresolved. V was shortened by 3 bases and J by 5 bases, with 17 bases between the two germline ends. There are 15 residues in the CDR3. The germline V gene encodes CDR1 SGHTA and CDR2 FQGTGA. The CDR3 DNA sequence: TGTGCCAGCAGCTTGATGTCCTCCGCGTCACACGAGCAGTACTTC. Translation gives CASSLMSSASHEQYF.

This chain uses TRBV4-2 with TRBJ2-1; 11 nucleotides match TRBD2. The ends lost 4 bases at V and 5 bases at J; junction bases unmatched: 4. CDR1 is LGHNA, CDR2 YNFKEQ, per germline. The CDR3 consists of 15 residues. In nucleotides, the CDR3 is TGTGCCAGCAGCCTGGGACTAGCGGACGACAATGAGCAGTTCTTC. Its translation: CASSLGLADDNEQFF.

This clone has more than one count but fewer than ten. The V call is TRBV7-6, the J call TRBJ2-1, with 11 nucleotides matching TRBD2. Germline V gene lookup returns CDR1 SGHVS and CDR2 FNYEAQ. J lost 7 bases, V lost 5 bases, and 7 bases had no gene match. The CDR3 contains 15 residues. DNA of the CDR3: TGTGCCAGCAGCAAGGGGTCTAGCGGGGGGAATGAGCAGTTCTTC. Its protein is CASSKGSSGGNEQFF.